The subject of this entry is one TCR beta chain. This table comes from immunoSEQ multiplex PCR, and its TCRdb copy is limited to in-frame clones, with some not included. The repertoire holds about 14,000 clones, with less than 75% as singletons. Chronic pancreatitis tissue was collected during total pancreatectomy with islet autotransplantation. The length of the CDR3 is 16 residues. In germline, CDR1 is MDHEN, CDR2 SYDVKM. V shed 1 base, J shed 8 bases, and the junction held 6 bases outside the gene matches. This entry belongs to a study of immune characteristics of hereditary and idiopathic chronic pancreatitis.

The gene calls are TRBV28 and TRBJ2-1, with 12 nucleotides matching TRBD2. Sequencing input: pancreas tissue with hereditary chronic pancreatitis. The source is a human donor with chronic pancreatitis. CDR3 amino acids: CASSLFRTSGIHEQFF. CDR3 bases: TGTGCCAGCAGTTTATTCCGGACTAGCGGGATCCATGAGCAGTTCTTC.